This record covers a single TCR beta chain. What it binds is unknown. This CDR3 contains 14 residues. Germline CDR1 reads LNHDA; CDR2 reads SQIVND (reference sequence). Between the trimmed V and J ends, which lost 5 bases and 5 bases, there was a span of 13 bases. This sample stems from a study of cytomegalovirus exposure and HLA in healthy donors. The study, taken as a whole, reports: Reported findings show TCR beta sequences accurately forecast HLA-A and HLA-B alleles in most subjects.

Vbeta (60) and Jbeta (13) primers were used in the PCR. Method: immunoSEQ multiplex PCR; TCRdb's copy keeps in-frame clones and lacks some. The sample includes about 130,000 clones, 65% to 85% of them seen just once. This rearrangement joins TRBV19 to TRBJ1-5; D is undetermined. This clonotype was obtained from a man between 45 and 60 years old in good health and CMV-seronegative. What was sequenced was PBMCs. For the CDR3, the DNA is TGTGCCAGTAGTGTCGACATTCCGGATCAGCCCCAGCATTTT. Translation: CASSVDIPDQPQHF.